This entry lists 8 T cell receptor beta chains sequenced from one sample in a study of Ad26.COV2.S vaccination and SARS-CoV-2 variants. As for treatment: 19 received Ad26.COV2.S at low or high dose, single or two shots; 5 received placebo; per-sample allocation not given. Samples came from day 63 after the first vaccine or placebo injection. Using immunoSEQ multiplex PCR, the repertoire was profiled, and TCRdb retains in-frame clones only, with some absent. The repertoire has around 340,000 clones, around 89% of them found once; the top ten carry about 5%. Sample: peripheral blood, taken in a trial of Ad26.COV2.S vaccine versus placebo. These receptors all come from a person aged 18-60 years who received the Ad26.COV2.S COVID-19 vaccine or a placebo.

CDR3: CSAIDRGMNTEAFF. The CDR3 region has the DNA TGCAGTGCTATTGACAGGGGGATGAACACTGAAGCTTTCTTT. This chain links TRBV20-1 with TRBJ1-1; the match to TRBD1 covers 9 bases. This CDR3 comprises 14 residues. V lost 4 bases and J lost 0; bases outside the gene matches: 3. Germline CDR1 DFQATT, CDR2 SNEGSKA (reference sequence).

The chain combines TRBV6-6 with TRBJ2-7, with 9 bases fitting TRBD1. V dropped 2 bases and J dropped 3; count of bases not matched to a gene: 2. The CDR3 has 14 amino acids. CDR1 and CDR2 from the germline V gene are MNHNY and SVGAGI (reference sequence). This CDR3 reads CASSYRDRDYEQYF. CDR3 sequence (DNA): TGTGCCAGCAGTTACCGGGACAGGGACTACGAGCAGTACTTC.

The chain couples TRBV28 to TRBJ1-1, with D possibly matching TRBD1 (5 bases). Germline V gene data show CDR1 as MDHEN and CDR2 as SYDVKM. Trimming pared 8 bases from V and 1 base from J, leaving 11 bases between. The CDR3 runs 13 residues. The CDR3 nucleotides are TGTGCCAGCCACGACAGCCAGAACACTGAAGCTTTCTTT. It specifies CASHDSQNTEAFF.

The chain is built from TRBV30 and TRBJ2-2; D remains ambiguous. The germline V gene has CDR1 GTSNPN and CDR2 SVGIG (reference sequence). The CDR3 is 14 amino acids. Trimming cost V 2 bases and J 4 bases, with 11 bases left between them. CDR3 coding DNA: TGTGCCTGGAGTCTGACCCGACGCACCGGGGAGCTGTTTTTT. It encodes CAWSLTRRTGELFF. The variable domain in full, completed from reference TRBV30 and TRBJ2-2, reads SQTIHQWPATLVQPVGSPLSLECTVEGTSNPNLYWYRQAAGRGLQLLFYSVGIGQISSEVPQNLSASRPQDRQFILSSKKLLLSDSGFYLCAWSLTRRTGELFFGEGSRLTVL.

V is TRBV11-2 and J is TRBJ1-4; 11 nucleotides match TRBD1. The CDR3 has 17 amino acids. Germline V gene lookup returns CDR1 SGHAT and CDR2 FQNNGV. The J segment lost 0 bases and the V segment lost 1 base, leaving 1 base of the junction unmatched. The chain's CDR3 is CASSLGGQGATNEKLFF. The CDR3 nucleotides are TGTGCCAGCAGCTTAGGGGGACAGGGGGCAACTAATGAAAAACTGTTTTTT.

The chain has TRBV9 and TRBJ1-3; D is undetermined. CDR1 is SGDLS, CDR2 YYNGEE, per germline. Trimming stripped 3 bases from V and 1 base from J, with 11 bases between. The CDR3 runs to 15 residues. CDR3 sequence: CASSDDGDSGNTIYF. DNA of the CDR3: TGTGCCAGCAGCGACGACGGAGATTCTGGAAACACCATATATTTT.

This clone came up once. V and J are TRBV11-3 and TRBJ2-1; no definite D call. Trimming removed 5 bases from V and 0 bases from J, with 11 bases in between. Germline-derived CDR1 and CDR2 are SGHNT and YENEEA. This CDR3 is 15 amino acids long. Here the CDR3 DNA reads TGTGCCAGCAGCCGCGGTGAAAGCTCCTACAATGAGCAGTTCTTC. Translated: CASSRGESSYNEQFF.

This clone was recorded only once. The rearrangement joins TRBV14 to TRBJ1-1; D gene unclear. The germline V gene encodes CDR1 SGHDN and CDR2 FVKESK. Trimming stripped 1 base from V and 3 bases from J, with 15 bases between. The CDR3 loop spans 16 amino acids. The CDR3 is CASSQVGQTVDTEAFF. CDR3 bases: TGTGCCAGCAGCCAAGTGGGCCAGACGGTGGACACTGAAGCTTTCTTT. Based on the CDR3 plus reference TRBV14 and TRBJ1-1, the full variable domain is EAGVTQFPSHSVIEKGQTVTLRCDPISGHDNLYWYRRVMGKEIKFLLHFVKESKQDESGMPNNRFLAERTGGTYSTLKVQPAELEDSGVYFCASSQVGQTVDTEAFFGQGTRLTVV.